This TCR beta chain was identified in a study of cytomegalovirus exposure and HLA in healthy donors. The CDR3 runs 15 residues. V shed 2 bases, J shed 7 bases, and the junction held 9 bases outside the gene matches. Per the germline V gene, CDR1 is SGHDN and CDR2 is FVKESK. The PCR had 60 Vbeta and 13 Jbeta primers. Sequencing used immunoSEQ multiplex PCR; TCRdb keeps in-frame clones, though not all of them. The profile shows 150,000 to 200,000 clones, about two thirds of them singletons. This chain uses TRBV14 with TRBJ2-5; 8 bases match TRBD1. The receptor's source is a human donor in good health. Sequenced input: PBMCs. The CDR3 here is CASSQWSGGAGTQYF. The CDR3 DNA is TGTGCCAGCAGCCAATGGTCAGGGGGCGCGGGGACCCAGTACTTC.